This T cell receptor (beta chain) was identified during a study of response to subunit inactivated influenza vaccine. Broader study findings: Each seasonal influenza vaccination, the authors suggested, recruits few new T cells.

TCRdb re-called the RT-PCR reads through MiXCR, storing one row per CDR3 protein. The table lists over 150,000 distinct CDR3 sequences, roughly 10% of them singletons. Germline loops: CDR1 DFQATT, CDR2 SNEGSKA (reference sequence). This CDR3 comprises 14 residues. V was pared by 5 bases and J by 4 bases, with 16 bases between. This clonotype occurred many times. The antigen remains undetermined. The chain uses TRBV20-1 and TRBJ2-3, with D possibly TRBD1 on 6 matching bases. The starting material was non-naive T cells sorted from PBMCs, obtained 40 to 50 days after vaccination. The clonotype comes from a middle-aged man who received an inactivated influenza vaccine. Here the CDR3 DNA reads TGCAGTGCTCCTGATTCTGGGGGCGCAGATACGCAGTATTTT. Protein: CSAPDSGGADTQYF.